Listed here is a single TCR beta chain. The CDR3 consists of 13 residues. Germline V gene data show CDR1 as MGHDK and CDR2 as SYGVNS. The germline V and J ends were trimmed by 6 bases and 4 bases, with 12 bases remaining between them. TCRdb re-analysed the PCR reads in MiXCR, keeping a single row per CDR3 protein. Among about 90,000 distinct CDR3 sequences, 45% to 50% were seen once, and the ten largest hold 9.5% to 13%. This sample is drawn from a study of CDR3 diversity in severe acne. Sequencing input: blood. The chain recombines TRBV25-1 with TRBJ1-1, with D tentatively TRBD1 (5 bases). This receptor was obtained from a male donor in good health, serving as a control. CDR3 coding DNA: TGTGCCAGCAGCCTGGGGGTGGGCACTGAAGCTTTCTTT. It is translated as CASSLGVGTEAFF.